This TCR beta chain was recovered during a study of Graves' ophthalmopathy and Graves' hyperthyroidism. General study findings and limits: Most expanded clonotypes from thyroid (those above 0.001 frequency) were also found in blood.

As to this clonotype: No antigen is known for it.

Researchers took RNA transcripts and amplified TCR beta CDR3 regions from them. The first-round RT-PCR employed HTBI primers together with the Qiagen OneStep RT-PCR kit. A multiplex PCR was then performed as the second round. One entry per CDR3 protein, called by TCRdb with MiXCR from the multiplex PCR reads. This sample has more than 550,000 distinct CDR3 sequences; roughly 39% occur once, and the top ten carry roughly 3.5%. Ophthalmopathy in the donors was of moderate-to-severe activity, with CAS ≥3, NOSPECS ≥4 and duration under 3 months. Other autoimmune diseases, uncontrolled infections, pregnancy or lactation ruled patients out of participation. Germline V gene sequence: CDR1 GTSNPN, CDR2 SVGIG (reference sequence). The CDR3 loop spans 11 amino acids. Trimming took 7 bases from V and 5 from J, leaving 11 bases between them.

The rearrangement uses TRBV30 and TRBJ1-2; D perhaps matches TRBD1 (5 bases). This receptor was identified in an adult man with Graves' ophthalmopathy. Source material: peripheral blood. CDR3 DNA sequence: TGTGCCTTGGGACTGCCTTATGGCTACACCTTC. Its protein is CALGLPYGYTF.